This T cell receptor beta chain was identified in a study of Ad26.COV2.S vaccination and SARS-CoV-2 variants. Overall study context: By the intramuscular route, Ad26.COV2.S was given once, or twice 56 days apart. Findings and caveats of the study: With respect to non-spike TCR breadth, vaccine and placebo recipients were similar.

The method was immunoSEQ multiplex PCR; TCRdb's version includes in-frame clones alone and lacks a portion of them. The profile covers about 480,000 clones, with around 88% appearing a single time and 9.5% to 15% taken by the ten largest. Indicated treatment: 15 to 20 received Ad26.COV2.S at low or high dose, single or two shots; 5 received placebo; per-sample allocation not given. Following the first vaccine or placebo injection, samples were taken on day 63. In Boston, an adult donor aged 18-55 years took part. The germline V gene has CDR1 SGHTA and CDR2 FQGTGA. The CDR3 has 15 residues. The J segment lost 5 bases and the V segment lost 5 bases, leaving 5 bases of the junction unmatched. To note about this clone: Its antigen is undetermined.

Sequenced material: peripheral blood, taken in a trial of Ad26.COV2.S vaccine versus placebo. The TCR originated in a person aged 18-65 years who received the Ad26.COV2.S COVID-19 vaccine or a placebo. The V call is TRBV7-3, the J call TRBJ2-7, with 14 bases matching TRBD2. CDR3 bases: TGTGCCAGCAGCGTGACTAGCGGGAGGGGGCACGAGCAGTACTTC. Residues: CASSVTSGRGHEQYF.